In this sample, the clone carrying this T cell receptor (beta chain) turned up once. The antigen remains unidentified. This sample was taken from a study of chemoradiotherapy in HPV16-positive cancers. Findings and limits, study-wide: Functional assays defining HPV-specific T cells used only a couple of HPV16-positive patients. During treatment, candidate HPV-specific clones and E7-related motifs expanded in tumor. In HPV16-positive patients, HPV-responsive T-cell expansion tracked better recurrence-free survival.

Per germline, CDR1 MGHDK and CDR2 SYGVNS. Trimming cost V 4 bases and J 6 bases, with 4 bases left between them. The CDR3 length is 11 residues. Measured with immunoSEQ multiplex PCR; TCRdb has only the in-frame clones, and not every one. The data show about 66,000 clones, 85% to 90% seen once. The receptor was derived from a human donor with HPV-associated anogenital cancer. The J gene is TRBJ1-5, the V gene TRBV25-1; D is undetermined. This sample comprised blood, obtained from a patient who underwent chemoradiotherapy. CDR3 residues: CASSAGQPQHF. CDR3 coding DNA: TGTGCCAGCAGTGCCGGTCAGCCCCAGCATTTT.